The present TCR beta chain was sequenced within a study of early T cells in non-severe SARS-CoV-2 infection (TCRdb year 2021). Some background on the complete study: Because TCR sequencing was done on bulk RNA from unsorted whole blood, the alpha and beta chains could not be paired. The paper's findings and limits, for the study overall: Matching against VDJdb was skewed toward anti-spike CD8 responses, likely underestimated virus-specific expansions, and missed private and CD4 specificities.

The CDR3 numbers 15 residues from cysteine through phenylalanine. CDR3 DNA is the only sequence kept; it has 45 bases, read in frame from the first base. The germline V gene (reference sequence) provides CDR1 SEHNR and CDR2 FQNEAQ. Relative to germline, V is missing 3 bases and J is missing 3 bases, with 4 bases of the junction outside any gene match. Libraries were prepared through 5' RACE. TCRdb names NextSeq 500 as the instrument used. In the TCR library protocol, unique molecular identifiers were attached to individual cDNA molecules to correct for PCR bias and sequencing error. Both TCR alpha and beta chains were sequenced, and tight co-correlation was observed between alpha and beta sequence abundances in each sample. For the original study's pipeline: Decombinator V4 was used to annotate the V gene, J gene and CDR3 of the TCR sequences. Expanded TCRs were defined as changing significantly between any two time points under a Poisson model with p below 0.0001. TCR abundances were normalised to the total number of TCRs sequenced per sample and were expressed as counts per million. MAIT TCRs were defined by TRAV1-2 paired with TRAJ12, TRAJ20 or TRAJ33, and iNKT TCRs by TRAV10 paired with TRAJ18. VDJdb, accessed 1 November 2021, was searched for CMV, EBV and SARS-CoV-2 annotated TCRs, with TCRs annotated for multiple antigens excluded. TCRdb itself trimmed the public reads at Q25 with fastp, ran MiXCR and retained productive beta chains. CDR3 protein sequences are deduplicated, and each keeps its most common genes and DNA. What appears here as the V and J calls and clone size reflects TCRdb's work, not the paper's. The sample data list around 58,000 distinct CDR3 sequences, and roughly 7.8% of these were observed just once. 8% to 11% of the sample belongs to the ten largest clones.

Regarding this clonotype: The antigen it recognizes is unknown. Base qualities were left out, and no much larger clone turns up one base away.

A case-control design nested within a healthcare worker cohort in London, UK, was used, with weekly nasopharyngeal swab PCR tests and blood sampling performed. Healthcare workers were recruited during the week of the UK lockdown, between 23 and 31 March 2020, and followed weekly for up to 16 weeks. Here the chain combines TRBV7-9 and TRBJ2-3; TRBD1 fits 9 bases in the junction. The TCR comes from an adult who was a healthcare worker with PCR-confirmed SARS-CoV-2 infection or an uninfected control (not recorded which). The sequencing used whole blood, collected at baseline. The CDR3 here reads CASSFPDRGTDTQYF. The sequenced DNA: TGTGCCAGCAGCTTTCCGGACAGGGGAACAGATACGCAGTATTTT.